The 30 T cell receptor beta chains given below trace back to one sample, sequenced in a study of CD8 T cells in ankylosing spondylitis. General study results and limits: Typical of ankylosing spondylitis blood, it appeared, was a TCR beta motif of seven to nine highly homologous variants.

These receptors' targets are unknown. TCRdb re-derived calls from the 5' RACE reads in MiXCR, one entry per CDR3 protein. Among 670,000 or so distinct CDR3 sequences listed, roughly 19% were seen once. Sequencing used blood, either unsorted or a sorted T cell fraction (not recorded which). Every receptor here comes from a male donor with ankylosing spondylitis.

The chain links TRBV12-3 or TRBV12-4 to TRBJ2-7; TRBD2 might be the D (6 bases). V lost 5 bases and J lost 0, with 11 bases in between. The CDR3 spans 14 residues. CDR3 coding DNA: TGTGCCAGCAGTGAAGTAGCGGCCTCCTACGAGCAGTACTTC. Translation gives CASSEVAASYEQYF.

As DNA, the CDR3 is TGTGCCACCAGTGGCCGTCCGGGACAGGGAGATACTGAAGCTTTCTTT. Protein product: CATSGRPGQGDTEAFF. The chain is built from TRBV24-1 and TRBJ1-1, with TRBD1 matching 9 bases. Germline V gives CDR1 KGHDR, CDR2 SFDVKD. V dropped 5 bases and J dropped 5; count of bases not matched to a gene: 11. The CDR3 is 16 amino acids.

The rearrangement uses TRBV6-5 and TRBJ2-5, with D tentatively TRBD1 (5 bases). Trimming cost V 2 bases and J 7 bases, with 20 bases left between them. Germline loops: CDR1 MNHEY, CDR2 SVGAGI. The CDR3 sequence is 16 residues long. DNA for the CDR3: TGTGCCAGCAGTTACAGTGGGCAGGGTTTAGGCGGGACCCAGTACTTC. It is translated as CASSYSGQGLGGTQYF.

This clonotype appeared many times. The chain links TRBV12-3 or TRBV12-4 to TRBJ1-5; D is unresolved. This CDR3 has 14 amino acids. Trimming removed 2 bases at V and 1 base at J, with 6 bases between. CDR3 coding DNA: TGTGCCAGCAGTTTACAGGACAGCAATCAGCCCCAGCATTTT. Its protein is CASSLQDSNQPQHF.

This chain uses TRBV20-1 with TRBJ2-7; D unclear. Germline CDR1 is DFQATT and CDR2 is SNEGSKA (reference sequence). Trimming left V 1 base short and J 3 bases short, with 22 bases between. There are 17 residues in the CDR3. CDR3: CSARGSSIYGSYYEQYF. DNA of the CDR3: TGCAGTGCTAGAGGCAGTTCCATTTATGGATCCTACTACGAGCAGTACTTC.

There are many counts of this clonotype. The V call is TRBV3-1, the J call TRBJ1-5; D remains unclear. Germline V gene data show CDR1 as LGHDT and CDR2 as YNNKEL (reference sequence). Trimming stripped 2 bases from V and 4 bases from J, with 6 bases between. The CDR3 is 13 amino acids. DNA for the CDR3: TGTGCCAGCAGCCAACGAGGGAATCAGCCCCAGCATTTT. It specifies CASSQRGNQPQHF.

J is TRBJ2-6 and V is TRBV6-2 or TRBV6-3; D may be TRBD2 (6 bases). V lost 0 bases and J lost 0, with 18 bases in between. The CDR3 spans 20 residues. The germline CDR1 and CDR2 sequences are MNHEY and SVGEGT. This CDR3 reads CASSYSSQKEGISGANVLTF. The CDR3 DNA reads TGTGCCAGCAGTTACTCCTCGCAGAAGGAGGGGATCTCTGGGGCCAACGTCCTGACTTTC.

The chain carries TRBV9 and TRBJ2-5; 10 positions match TRBD2. The V gene end was trimmed by 4 bases and the J gene end by 5 bases; junction bases not matched to a gene: 8. Germline values: CDR1 SGDLS, CDR2 YYNGEE. There are 15 residues in the CDR3. The DNA of the CDR3 is TGTGCCAGCAGCCACGTCGGGACTAGCGTGGAGACCCAGTACTTC. Its protein product is CASSHVGTSVETQYF.

The chain combines TRBV7-2 with TRBJ2-7, with 8 bases matching TRBD2. V lost 5 bases to trimming and J lost 3 bases; unmatched junction nucleotides: 12. The CDR3 is made up of 16 amino acids. Germline-derived CDR1 and CDR2 are SGHTA and FQGNSA. Here the CDR3 reads CASSPYGAGANYEQYF. Written as DNA, the CDR3 is TGTGCCAGCAGCCCCTACGGAGCGGGAGCCAACTACGAGCAGTACTTC. Using reference TRBV7-2 and TRBJ2-7 for the parts outside the CDR3, the full variable domain is GAGVSQSPSNKVTEKGKDVELRCDPISGHTALYWYRQSLGQGLEFLIYFQGNSAPDKSGLPSDRFSAERTGGSVSTLTIQRTQQEDSAVYLCASSPYGAGANYEQYFGPGTRLTVT.

The chain employs TRBV29-1 and TRBJ2-7; D is uncertain. The CDR3 totals 12 residues. Germline CDR1 and CDR2: SQVTM and ANQGSEA. V gave up 4 bases and J gave up 0 bases, with 7 bases separating them. The chain's CDR3 is CSVGVGSYEQYF. The CDR3 DNA reads TGCAGCGTTGGAGTTGGCTCCTACGAGCAGTACTTC.

This clonotype was seen at least ten times. The gene calls are TRBV15 and TRBJ2-3, with D possibly matching TRBD1 (6 bases). Germline loops: CDR1 LNHNV, CDR2 YYDKDF (reference sequence). Trimming took off 0 bases at V and 0 bases at J, with 13 bases between the two ends. This CDR3 region has 17 residues. CDR3 in DNA: TGTGCCACCAGCAGAGACTGGACAGCCTATAGCACAGATACGCAGTATTTT. Translation gives CATSRDWTAYSTDTQYF.

This clonotype has a count of ten or more. This rearrangement joins TRBV28 to TRBJ2-3; a possible D gene is TRBD2 (6 bases). The ends were cut back, 2 bases at V and 0 bases at J, with 12 bases in the middle. The CDR3 has 16 residues. Germline values: CDR1 MDHEN, CDR2 SYDVKM. As DNA, the CDR3 is TGTGCCAGCAGTTTACCGCCGGAGGGAAGCACAGATACGCAGTATTTT. It codes for CASSLPPEGSTDTQYF.

This sequence joins TRBV4-3 and TRBJ2-3; 8 bases agree with TRBD2. Germline assignment: CDR1 LGHNA and CDR2 YSLEER. V shed 0 bases and J 6 bases; nucleotides not matched to a gene: 17. The CDR3 has 19 residues. The CDR3 region is CASSQDRGASGSTDDTQYF. The CDR3 bases are TGCGCCAGCAGCCAAGATCGAGGGGCTAGCGGGTCGACCGACGATACGCAGTATTTT.

This clonotype has a handful of counts. The V gene is TRBV4-1, the J gene TRBJ2-2; D is perhaps TRBD1 (5 bases). CDR1 and CDR2 from the germline V gene are MGHRA and YSYEKL. The CDR3 is made up of 15 amino acids. V lost 2 bases, J lost 1 base, and 8 bases lay in between. CDR3 loop: CASSQRQGNTGELFF. The CDR3 DNA reads as TGCGCCAGCAGCCAAAGGCAGGGGAACACCGGGGAGCTGTTTTTT.

The chain carries TRBV2 and TRBJ2-7; perhaps D is TRBD1 or TRBD2 (5 bases each). Per the germline V gene, CDR1 is SNHLY and CDR2 is FYNNEI. V lost 0 bases to trimming and J lost 6 bases, with 15 bases between them. The CDR3 covers 15 residues. This chain's CDR3 is CASSEALGPLGEQYF. For the CDR3, the DNA is TGTGCCAGCAGTGAAGCCCTGGGACCCCTCGGCGAGCAGTACTTC.

This clonotype appeared a few times. This sequence joins TRBV29-1 and TRBJ1-5, with TRBD1 matching 9 bases. After removal of 4 bases from V and 1 base from J, the junction contained 8 bases not matched to a gene. Germline V gives CDR1 SQVTM, CDR2 ANQGSEA. There are 16 residues in the CDR3. CDR3 nucleotide sequence: TGCAGCGTTGCTGAGGGACAGGGTTGGAGCAATCAGCCCCAGCATTTT. It yields the protein CSVAEGQGWSNQPQHF.

This clonotype has only a few counts. J is TRBJ2-2 and V is TRBV9; D possibly corresponds to TRBD1 (5 bases). Germline-derived CDR1 and CDR2 are SGDLS and YYNGEE. The V end was cut by 2 bases, the J end by 3 bases, with 14 bases between. The CDR3 consists of 16 residues. CDR3 coding DNA: TGTGCCAGCAGCGTTCGGAGCAGGGATGACACCGGGGAGCTGTTTTTT. Translated: CASSVRSRDDTGELFF.

The V call is TRBV5-1, the J call TRBJ1-4; D is unclear. With 5 bases removed from V and 8 bases from J, the gap between germline ends came to 7 bases. Germline V gives CDR1 SGHRS, CDR2 YFSETQ. CDR3 length: 11 amino acids. The CDR3 protein is CASRKEEKLFF. The CDR3, as DNA: TGCGCCAGCAGGAAGGAGGAAAAACTGTTTTTT.

The chain links TRBV4-1 to TRBJ2-1; unclear D gene. V gave up 0 bases and J gave up 8 bases, with 14 bases separating them. Germline CDR1 MGHRA, CDR2 YSYEKL. This CDR3 has 15 amino acids. The CDR3 region has the DNA TGCGCCAGCAGCCAAGACCCCAGTTTGAGCGATGAGCAGTTCTTC. Translation gives CASSQDPSLSDEQFF.

The chain joins TRBV15 to TRBJ2-1; tentatively, D is TRBD1 or TRBD2 (5 bases each). The CDR3 extends over 17 amino acids. V gave up 0 bases and J gave up 9 bases, with 21 bases separating them. Germline V gene lookup returns CDR1 LNHNV and CDR2 YYDKDF (reference sequence). DNA for the CDR3: TGTGCCACCAGCAGAGAAGGTAAATCGTTTTCTGGGACTGAGCAGTTCTTC. Protein sequence: CATSREGKSFSGTEQFF.

This clonotype was recorded a few times. The chain couples TRBV20-1 to TRBJ2-2, with no clear D. Germline CDR1 reads DFQATT; CDR2 reads SNEGSKA (reference sequence). V shed 1 base and J shed 1 base, with 7 bases lying between them. The CDR3 contains 14 residues. CDR3 sequence (DNA): TGCAGTGCTAGAGGGTCCTTGAACACCGGGGAGCTGTTTTTT. Amino acids: CSARGSLNTGELFF.

This clonotype appeared a few times. CDR3 region: CATSSGDRAFGYTF. CDR3 DNA sequence: TGTGCCACCAGCAGTGGGGACAGGGCGTTCGGCTACACCTTC. The J gene is TRBJ1-2, the V gene TRBV15; 9 nucleotides align to TRBD1. Germline V gene data show CDR1 as LNHNV and CDR2 as YYDKDF (reference sequence). V was clipped by 3 bases and J by 8 bases; unmatched bases: 7. The CDR3 length is 14 residues.

The V and J genes are TRBV7-8 and TRBJ2-1; 9 nucleotides line up with TRBD2. The germline V gene encodes CDR1 SGHVS and CDR2 FQNEAQ. This CDR3 comprises 14 residues. J was trimmed by 8 bases and V by 3 bases; bases with no gene match: 5. For the CDR3, the DNA is TGTGCCAGCAGCTTCCCTAGCGGGATCGATGAGCAGTTCTTC. Protein: CASSFPSGIDEQFF.

This chain links TRBV20-1 with TRBJ2-7, with no clear D. CDR1 and CDR2 from the germline V gene are DFQATT and SNEGSKA (reference sequence). The V and J ends lost 5 bases and 7 bases respectively, with 24 bases between them. CDR3 size: 15 residues. Here the CDR3 DNA reads TGCAGTGCTCCCCGGCTCCTCCCCCCGCTGGCTGAGCAGTACTTC. Amino acid sequence: CSAPRLLPPLAEQYF.

The chain uses TRBV29-1 and TRBJ2-5; D uncertain. In germline, CDR1 is SQVTM, CDR2 ANQGSEA. The CDR3 contains 12 residues. Trimming shortened V by 8 bases and J by 3 bases, and 13 bases separated the two germline ends. CDR3 coding DNA: TGCAGCACCCGGACGGTTGAAGAGACCCAGTACTTC. This sequence encodes CSTRTVEETQYF. Combining the CDR3 with reference TRBV29-1 and TRBJ2-5 gives the whole variable domain SAVISQKPSRDICQRGTSLTIQCQVDSQVTMMFWYRQQPGQSLTLIATANQGSEATYESGFVIDKFPISRPNLTFSTLTVSNMSPEDSSIYLCSTRTVEETQYFGPGTRLLVL.

This clonotype was recorded a few times. The chain uses TRBV6-1 and TRBJ1-2; TRBD1 might be the D (5 bases). The CDR3 runs 13 residues. V was pared by 6 bases and J by 0 bases, with 8 bases between. Germline values: CDR1 MNHNS, CDR2 SASEGT. The CDR3, as DNA: TGTGCCAGCAGAGCAGGGCCTAACTATGGCTACACCTTC. This translates into CASRAGPNYGYTF.

This clonotype showed up just a few times. The V call is TRBV20-1, the J call TRBJ2-1; D call uncertain. This CDR3 is 11 amino acids long. Germline CDR1 and CDR2: DFQATT and SNEGSKA (reference sequence). The germline V and J ends were trimmed by 4 bases and 10 bases, with 11 bases remaining between them. The DNA for the CDR3 is TGCAGTGCTACCGGGTCCCCCGAGCAGTTCTTC. Its protein is CSATGSPEQFF.

There are a few counts of this clonotype. This chain connects TRBV7-3 to TRBJ2-1, with TRBD2 as a possible D gene (6 bases). Germline V CDR1 and CDR2: SGHTA, FQGTGA. The CDR3 totals 16 residues. Trimming cost V 5 bases and J 4 bases, with 18 bases left between them. CDR3 sequence (DNA): TGTGCCAGCAGCGAACACACCGCTCGGGGGTACAATGAGCAGTTCTTC. This encodes CASSEHTARGYNEQFF.

This clonotype was recorded a few times. V and J are TRBV5-6 and TRBJ2-7; D remains ambiguous. Germline V gene data show CDR1 as SGHDT and CDR2 as YYEEEE. The CDR3 covers 16 residues. V was cut by 5 bases and J by 0 bases, with 18 bases left in between. For the CDR3, the DNA is TGTGCCAGCAGTCATCTCGACATCCGGTCCTCCTACGAGCAGTACTTC. Protein sequence: CASSHLDIRSSYEQYF. The complete variable domain, with remaining parts taken from reference TRBV5-6 and TRBJ2-7, reads DAGVTQSPTHLIKTRGQQVTLRCSPKSGHDTVSWYQQALGQGPQFIFQYYEEEERQRGNFPDRFSGHQFPNYSSELNVNALLLGDSALYLCASSHLDIRSSYEQYFGPGTRLTVT.

This clonotype was counted at least ten times. V is TRBV10-3 and J is TRBJ2-3, with D unresolved. Between the trimmed V and J ends, which lost 0 bases and 2 bases, there was a span of 6 bases. Per germline, CDR1 ENHRY and CDR2 SYGVKD. This CDR3 spans 14 amino acids. The CDR3 region is CAISESTLTDTQYF. The DNA for the CDR3 is TGTGCCATCAGTGAGTCGACCCTCACAGATACGCAGTATTTT.